These 24 T cell receptor beta chains share one sample of origin, sequenced in a study of neurological immune-mediated disorders. This sample's time point: longitudinal time-point 1 (baseline). TCRdb fed the 5' RACE reads into MiXCR, producing one record per CDR3 protein. The sample records some 60,000 distinct CDR3 sequences, about 10% being singletons. What was sequenced was PBMCs. All receptors come from a male donor with HTLV-1-associated myelopathy (HAM/TSP).

This chain uses TRBV7-2 with TRBJ1-4, with a possible D match to TRBD1 (5 bases). The V end lost 9 bases, the J end lost 11 bases, and 13 bases lay between the germline ends. Germline CDR1 SGHTA, CDR2 FQGNSA. The CDR3 length is 11 residues. DNA for the CDR3: TGTGCCAGTATCTTAGCAGGGAAACTGTTTTTT. As protein: CASILAGKLFF. The full variable domain, with the rest looked up from reference TRBV7-2 and TRBJ1-4, is GAGVSQSPSNKVTEKGKDVELRCDPISGHTALYWYRQSLGQGLEFLIYFQGNSAPDKSGLPSDRFSAERTGGSVSTLTIQRTQQEDSAVYLCASILAGKLFFGSGTQLSVL.

This clonotype has just a few counts. The CDR3 protein is CASIPRDRGSDTQYF. The CDR3 region has the DNA TGTGCCAGTATACCCCGGGACAGGGGGTCTGATACGCAGTATTTT. V usage is TRBV19 and J usage is TRBJ2-3; 11 nucleotides align to TRBD1. Germline CDR1 LNHDA, CDR2 SQIVND (reference sequence). This CDR3 has 15 amino acids. V gave up 7 bases and J gave up 6 bases; unmatched junction bases: 9.

This clonotype was seen ten or more times. The chain has TRBV20-1 and TRBJ2-3; D ambiguous. The germline V and J ends were trimmed by 1 base and 6 bases, with 2 bases remaining between them. This CDR3 is built from 10 residues. Germline CDR1 is DFQATT and CDR2 is SNEGSKA (reference sequence). The DNA of the CDR3 is TGCAGTGCTAGAGTTGATACGCAGTATTTT. Residues: CSARVDTQYF.

This clonotype was observed many times. This chain connects TRBV10-3 to TRBJ1-1; D unclear. Germline CDR1 reads ENHRY; CDR2 reads SYGVKD. The CDR3 is 13 amino acids. The ends were cut back, 5 bases at V and 1 base at J, with 8 bases in the middle. CDR3 in amino acids: CAISKDRNTEAFF. The CDR3 DNA reads as TGTGCCATCAGTAAGGACCGGAACACTGAAGCTTTCTTT.

This clonotype was recorded many times. The junction and the germline gene differ at one end; a read error may be behind it. This CDR3 reads CASSSDSGTKLF. The CDR3 coding sequence is TGTGCCAGCAGCTCCGACTCCGGGACAAAGCTCTTC. The chain links TRBV28 to TRBJ2-7, with TRBD1 as a possible D gene (6 bases). This CDR3 has 12 residues. Germline CDR1 and CDR2: MDHEN and SYDVKM.

Many counts were recorded for this clonotype. The rearrangement links TRBV7-2 to TRBJ2-7; D is unresolved. Germline V gene sequence: CDR1 SGHTA, CDR2 FQGNSA. The CDR3 runs 15 residues. V was clipped by 2 bases and J by 1 base, with 12 bases between them. The CDR3 nucleotides are TGTGCCAGCAGCTTACCCGGCGCTTTATCCTACGAGCAGTACTTC. It codes for CASSLPGALSYEQYF.

This clonotype was recorded at least ten times. The gene calls are TRBV28 and TRBJ1-6, with TRBD1 identical over 8 bases. Germline V gene sequence: CDR1 MDHEN, CDR2 SYDVKM. The junction had 5 bases not matched to a gene; V was cut back by 5 bases and J by 8 bases. CDR3 length equals 14 residues. CDR3 sequence: CASSPGTGHSPLHF. Written as DNA, the CDR3 is TGTGCCAGCAGTCCCGGGACAGGTCATTCACCCCTCCACTTT.

In this sample, this clonotype turned up many times. The gene calls are TRBV5-6 and TRBJ1-5; maybe TRBD1 (6 bases). Germline V CDR1 and CDR2: SGHDT, YYEEEE. CDR3 length: 13 amino acids. V lost 2 bases and J 7 bases, leaving 10 bases between the germline ends. CDR3 DNA: TGTGCCAGCAGCTTAGCAGGGGAGCAGCCCCAGCATTTT. As protein: CASSLAGEQPQHF.

This clonotype was detected many times. This rearrangement joins TRBV7-6 to TRBJ1-4; D is unclear. CDR1 and CDR2 (germline): SGHVS, FNYEAQ. Deletions cut 1 base from V and 2 bases from J, with 8 bases between. The CDR3 consists of 15 residues. CDR3 sequence: CASSLEGSTNEKLFF. CDR3 DNA sequence: TGTGCCAGCAGCTTAGAGGGTTCCACTAATGAAAAACTGTTTTTT.

This clonotype has just a few counts. V usage is TRBV20-1 and J usage is TRBJ2-5; TRBD2 matches at 11 bases. The CDR3 is made up of 16 amino acids. Germline V lookup: CDR1 DFQATT, CDR2 SNEGSKA (reference sequence). Trimming cost V 6 bases and J 4 bases; bases outside gene matches: 13. This CDR3 is CSALEASGGSGETQYF. The CDR3 DNA sequence: TGCAGTGCCCTCGAAGCTAGCGGGGGGTCGGGAGAGACCCAGTACTTC.

The sample holds many counts of this clonotype. This chain links TRBV7-9 with TRBJ2-5, with D maybe TRBD2 (5 bases). The CDR3 is 14 amino acids. Trimming took 8 bases from V and 6 from J, leaving 19 bases between them. The germline CDR1 and CDR2 sequences are SEHNR and FQNEAQ (reference sequence). This CDR3 is CASQAVSGFQTQYF. The CDR3 DNA reads as TGTGCCAGCCAGGCGGTGTCGGGGTTCCAGACCCAGTACTTC.

This clonotype was seen many times. The V gene is TRBV10-2, the J gene TRBJ1-4; 7 bases map to TRBD1. Trimming removed 3 bases from V and 7 bases from J; junction bases left unmatched: 5. Germline CDR1 is WSHSY and CDR2 is SAAADI. The CDR3 sequence is 14 residues long. CDR3 DNA sequence: TGCGCCAGCAGTGACGGGACAGTGGTTGAAAAACTGTTTTTT. This gives the protein CASSDGTVVEKLFF.

This clonotype was detected ten times or more. The V call is TRBV3-1, the J call TRBJ2-7, with 11 nucleotides matching TRBD2. Germline V lookup: CDR1 LGHDT, CDR2 YNNKEL (reference sequence). V lost 5 bases and J lost 7; bases outside the gene matches: 10. The CDR3 length is 15 residues. The CDR3 DNA sequence: TGTGCCAGCAGCAAGGGGCTAGCGGGGGGAAAAGAGCAGTACTTC. It is translated as CASSKGLAGGKEQYF.

This clonotype was counted ten times or more. The rearrangement uses TRBV7-9 and TRBJ2-2; D possibly corresponds to TRBD2 (5 bases). CDR3 size: 15 residues. Trimming stripped 2 bases from V and 4 bases from J, with 11 bases between. Germline V gene lookup returns CDR1 SEHNR and CDR2 FQNEAQ (reference sequence). Here the CDR3 reads CASSLWAGGTGELFF. In DNA, the CDR3 is TGTGCCAGCAGCTTATGGGCGGGTGGCACCGGGGAGCTGTTTTTT.

Points on this clonotype: A junction end diverges from the germline sequence, so it may reflect a read error. The chain couples TRBV5-1 to TRBJ2-2, with 9 bases that match TRBD2. The CDR3 length is 18 residues. CDR1 SGHRS and CDR2 YFSETQ come from the germline V gene. CDR3 nucleotides: TGCGCCAGCACGGGGACTAGCTGGGGCCCCTTGAACACCGTGGAGCTGTTTTTT. This gives the protein CASTGTSWGPLNTVELFF.

This clonotype was observed many times. CDR3 sequence: CSVVVGGTGELFF. The CDR3 DNA reads as TGCAGCGTTGTCGTGGGAGGCACCGGGGAGCTGTTTTTT. This rearrangement joins TRBV29-1 to TRBJ2-2, with D perhaps TRBD2 (6 bases). Trimming stripped 4 bases from V and 4 bases from J, with 10 bases between. The CDR3 is 13 amino acids. Germline CDR1 and CDR2: SQVTM and ANQGSEA.

For this clonotype: Sequence at one end of the junction differs from germline and may be a read error. The V and J genes are TRBV7-9 and TRBJ1-4; D perhaps matches TRBD1 (5 bases). In germline, CDR1 is SEHNR, CDR2 FQNEAQ (reference sequence). CDR3 length: 14 amino acids. The DNA for the CDR3 is TGTGTCAGCGGAGGGGACGACGGTAATGAAAAACTGTTTTTT. Its translation: CVSGGDDGNEKLFF.

There are many counts of this clonotype. The chain recombines TRBV7-8 with TRBJ2-7; D perhaps matches TRBD1 (6 bases). Trimming removed 5 bases from V and 2 bases from J, with 10 bases in between. This CDR3 is built from 13 residues. The V gene's germline CDR1 is SGHVS and CDR2 FQNEAQ. CDR3 in amino acids: CASSMGQTYEQYF. The CDR3 nucleotides read TGTGCCAGCAGCATGGGACAAACCTACGAGCAGTACTTC.

This clonotype was detected many times. This chain links TRBV4-3 with TRBJ2-7; TRBD2 matches at 9 bases. This CDR3 region has 18 residues. The V and J ends lost 0 bases and 5 bases, in that order; junction bases with no gene match: 14. Germline CDR1 is LGHNA and CDR2 is YSLEER. The chain's CDR3 is CASSQDQVGGGGAHEQYF. DNA of the CDR3: TGCGCCAGCAGCCAAGATCAAGTGGGAGGCGGGGGGGCCCACGAGCAGTACTTC.

This rearrangement joins TRBV29-1 to TRBJ2-7; 9 bases are shared with TRBD1. Losses at the gene ends were 6 bases for V and 0 bases for J; bases not matched to a gene: 6. Germline lookup yields CDR1 SQVTM and CDR2 ANQGSEA. This CDR3 has 14 residues. The CDR3 protein is CSVLGTGSSYEQYF. The CDR3 coding sequence is TGCAGCGTCTTGGGGACAGGGAGCTCCTACGAGCAGTACTTC.

This clonotype was counted ten times or more. The chain has TRBV7-2 and TRBJ2-5; 7 bases match TRBD1. V lost 5 bases to trimming and J lost 0 bases; unmatched junction nucleotides: 6. The CDR3 covers 15 residues. In germline, CDR1 is SGHTA, CDR2 FQGNSA. CDR3 region: CASSLQTGYQETQYF. In DNA, the CDR3 is TGTGCCAGCAGCCTCCAGACAGGGTACCAAGAGACCCAGTACTTC.

This clonotype was found a few times. V is TRBV7-9 and J is TRBJ2-1; D call uncertain. Deletions cut 3 bases from V and 4 bases from J, with 4 bases between. The CDR3 is 12 amino acids. CDR1 and CDR2 from the germline V gene are SEHNR and FQNEAQ (reference sequence). The CDR3 bases are TGTGCCAGCAGCTTGGGTTACAATGAGCAGTTCTTC. This translates into CASSLGYNEQFF. The entire variable domain, with the rest obtained from reference TRBV7-9 and TRBJ2-1, is as follows: DTGVSQNPRHKITKRGQNVTFRCDPISEHNRLYWYRQTLGQGPEFLTYFQNEAQLEKSRLLSDRFSAERPKGSFSTLEIQRTEQGDSAMYLCASSLGYNEQFFGPGTRLTVL.

This clonotype came up a few times. The CDR3 region has the DNA TGTGCCAGTATTCGGACAGGGTCTAGTGTCAGCAATCAGCCCCAGCATTTT. This encodes CASIRTGSSVSNQPQHF. The V and J genes are TRBV19 and TRBJ1-5; 8 positions match TRBD1. Losses at the gene ends were 7 bases for V and 1 base for J; bases not matched to a gene: 12. The CDR3 totals 17 residues. Germline CDR1 reads LNHDA; CDR2 reads SQIVND (reference sequence).

The sample holds many counts of this clonotype. This chain uses TRBV4-3 with TRBJ2-2; TRBD2 agrees at 8 bases. The CDR3 covers 16 residues. Germline V gene sequence: CDR1 LGHNA, CDR2 YSLEER. V gave up 0 bases and J gave up 5 bases; unmatched junction bases: 5. CDR3 protein: CASSQDSGGRTGELFF. CDR3 coding DNA: TGCGCCAGCAGCCAAGATTCGGGGGGGAGGACCGGGGAGCTGTTTTTT.